Sequencing of this TCR beta chain was carried out in a study of T cells in Graves' hyperthyroidism and ophthalmopathy. Turning to the study itself: Before any treatment, at initial diagnosis, peripheral blood was collected.

Patients aged 18 to 65 had newly diagnosed hyperthyroidism that had lasted under 2 months. Amplified TCR beta CDR3 regions came from RNA transcripts. The TCR CDR3 first-round RT-PCR relied on the HTBI primer set. TCRdb re-derived calls from the multiplex PCR reads in MiXCR, one entry per CDR3 protein. The profile shows approximately 420,000 distinct CDR3 sequences, roughly an eighth of them singletons. This clonotype was counted at least ten times. Sequencing input: blood. The sequence was collected from a young woman with Graves' hyperthyroidism.

The CDR3 sequence is CASSPAREDYEQYF. CDR3 bases: TGCGCCAGCAGCCCAGCAAGGGAGGACTACGAGCAGTACTTC. The V and J genes are TRBV4-1 and TRBJ2-7; D is perhaps TRBD2 (6 bases). The V and J ends lost 4 bases and 3 bases respectively, with 13 bases between them. The CDR3 totals 14 residues. CDR1 and CDR2 (germline): MGHRA, YSYEKL.